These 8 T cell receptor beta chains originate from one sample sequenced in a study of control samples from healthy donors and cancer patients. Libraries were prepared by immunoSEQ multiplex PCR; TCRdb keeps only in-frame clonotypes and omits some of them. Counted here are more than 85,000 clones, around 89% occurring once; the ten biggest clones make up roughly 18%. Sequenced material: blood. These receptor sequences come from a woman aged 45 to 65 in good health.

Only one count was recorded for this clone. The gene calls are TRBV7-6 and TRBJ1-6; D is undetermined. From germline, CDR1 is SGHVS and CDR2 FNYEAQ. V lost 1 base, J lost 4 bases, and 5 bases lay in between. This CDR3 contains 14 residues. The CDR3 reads CASSLVQYNSPLHF. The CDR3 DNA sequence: TGTGCCAGCAGCTTAGTACAGTATAATTCACCCCTCCACTTT.

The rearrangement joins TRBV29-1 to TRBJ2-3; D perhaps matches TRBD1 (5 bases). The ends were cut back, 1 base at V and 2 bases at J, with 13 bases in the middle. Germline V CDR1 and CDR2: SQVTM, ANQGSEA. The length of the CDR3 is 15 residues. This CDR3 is CSVEGGSGLTDTQYF. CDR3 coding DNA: TGCAGCGTTGAAGGGGGCAGTGGGCTCACAGATACGCAGTATTTT.

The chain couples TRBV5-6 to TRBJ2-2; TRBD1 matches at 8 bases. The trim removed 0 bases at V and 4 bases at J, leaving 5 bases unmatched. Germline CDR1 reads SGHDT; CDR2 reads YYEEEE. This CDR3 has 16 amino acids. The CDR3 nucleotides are TGTGCCAGCAGCTTGGTAGGCAGGGGGCCCACCGGGGAGCTGTTTTTT. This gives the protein CASSLVGRGPTGELFF.

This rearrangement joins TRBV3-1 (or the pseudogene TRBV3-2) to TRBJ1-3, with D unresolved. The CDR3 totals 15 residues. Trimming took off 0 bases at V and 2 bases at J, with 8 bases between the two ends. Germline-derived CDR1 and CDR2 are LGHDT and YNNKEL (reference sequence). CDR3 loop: CASSQDWEAGNTIYF. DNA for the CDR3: TGTGCCAGCAGCCAAGATTGGGAGGCTGGAAACACCATATATTTT.

The CDR3 nucleotides read TGTGCCAGCAGCTTCTTGGCTGTCTACGAGCAGTACTTC. Translation gives CASSFLAVYEQYF. The genes are TRBV5-6 and TRBJ2-7; D is ambiguous. Looked up from germline, CDR1 is SGHDT and CDR2 is YYEEEE. The CDR3 runs to 13 residues. V was pared by 2 bases and J by 3 bases, with 9 bases between.

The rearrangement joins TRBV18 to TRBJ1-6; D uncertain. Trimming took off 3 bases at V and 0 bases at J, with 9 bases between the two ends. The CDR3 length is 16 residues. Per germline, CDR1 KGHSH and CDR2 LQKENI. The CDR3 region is CASSPVRFSYNSPLHF. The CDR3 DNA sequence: TGTGCCAGCTCACCGGTCCGCTTCTCCTATAATTCACCCCTCCACTTT.

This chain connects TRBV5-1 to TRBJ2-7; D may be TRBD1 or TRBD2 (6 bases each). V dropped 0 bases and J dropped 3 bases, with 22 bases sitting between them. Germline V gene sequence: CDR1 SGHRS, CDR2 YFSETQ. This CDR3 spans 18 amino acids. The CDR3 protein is CASSLGPSGAGLFYEQYV. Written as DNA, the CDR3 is TGCGCCAGCAGCTTGGGCCCTTCGGGGGCAGGGCTTTTCTACGAGCAGTACGTC.

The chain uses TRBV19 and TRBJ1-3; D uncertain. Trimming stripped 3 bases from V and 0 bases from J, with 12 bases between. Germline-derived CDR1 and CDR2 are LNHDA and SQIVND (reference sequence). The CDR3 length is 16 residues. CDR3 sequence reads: CASSIEQLSSGNTIYF. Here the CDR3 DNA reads TGTGCCAGTAGTATCGAACAGTTGAGCTCTGGAAACACCATATATTTT. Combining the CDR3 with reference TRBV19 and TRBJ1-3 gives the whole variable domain DGGITQSPKYLFRKEGQNVTLSCEQNLNHDAMYWYRQDPGQGLRLIYYSQIVNDFQKGDIAEGYSVSREKKESFPLTVTSAQKNPTAFYLCASSIEQLSSGNTIYFGEGSWLTVV.